The table lists the clone carrying this T cell receptor (beta chain) with a few counts. The antigen is not known. The PCR made use of 60 Vbeta and 13 Jbeta primers. Produced via immunoSEQ multiplex PCR; TCRdb's table is partial and in-frame only. The data show about 110,000 clones, under 85% seen once. This sample stems from a study of cytomegalovirus exposure and HLA in healthy donors. The CDR3 covers 15 residues. V gave up 3 bases and J gave up 0 bases, with 10 bases separating them. From germline, CDR1 is SGHDT and CDR2 YYEEEE. Broader study findings: Earlier analysis found most TCR beta V segments productive about 90% or about 30% of the time.

V is TRBV5-6 and J is TRBJ1-3, with D tentatively TRBD1 (6 bases). Sequences were obtained from PBMCs. The source of this sequence is a man aged 35-49 years in good health and CMV-seronegative. CDR3 in amino acids: CASSSGHFSGNTIYF. The CDR3 DNA sequence: TGTGCCAGCAGCTCGGGACATTTCTCTGGAAACACCATATATTTT.